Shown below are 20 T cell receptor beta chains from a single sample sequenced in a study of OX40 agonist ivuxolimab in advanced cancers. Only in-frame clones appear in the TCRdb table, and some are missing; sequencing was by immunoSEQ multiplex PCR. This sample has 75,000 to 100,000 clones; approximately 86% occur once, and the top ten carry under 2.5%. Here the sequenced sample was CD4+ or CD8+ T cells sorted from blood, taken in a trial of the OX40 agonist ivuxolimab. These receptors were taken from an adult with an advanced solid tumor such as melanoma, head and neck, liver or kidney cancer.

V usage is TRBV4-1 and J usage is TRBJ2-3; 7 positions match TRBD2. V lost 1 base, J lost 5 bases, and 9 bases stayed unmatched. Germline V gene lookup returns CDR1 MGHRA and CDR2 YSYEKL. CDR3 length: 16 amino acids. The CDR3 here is CASSQVGGRGRDTQYF. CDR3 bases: TGCGCCAGCAGCCAAGTCGGCGGGAGAGGGAGAGATACGCAGTATTTT.

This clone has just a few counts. DNA for the CDR3: TGTGCCTGTACCCGGTCCCGGCTAGCGGGAGGCGGCGGGGAGACCCAGTACTTC. Amino acids: CACTRSRLAGGGGETQYF. The rearrangement uses TRBV30 and TRBJ2-5; 11 nucleotides align to TRBD2. The CDR3 consists of 18 residues. Germline values: CDR1 GTSNPN, CDR2 SVGIG (reference sequence). V lost 6 bases, J lost 5 bases, and 20 bases stayed unmatched.

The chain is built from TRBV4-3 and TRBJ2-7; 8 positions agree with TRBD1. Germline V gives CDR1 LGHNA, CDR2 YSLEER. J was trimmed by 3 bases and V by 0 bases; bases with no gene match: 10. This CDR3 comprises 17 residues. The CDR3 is CASSQDLDRGFFYEQYF. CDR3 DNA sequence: TGCGCCAGCAGCCAAGATCTCGACAGGGGCTTCTTCTACGAGCAGTACTTC.

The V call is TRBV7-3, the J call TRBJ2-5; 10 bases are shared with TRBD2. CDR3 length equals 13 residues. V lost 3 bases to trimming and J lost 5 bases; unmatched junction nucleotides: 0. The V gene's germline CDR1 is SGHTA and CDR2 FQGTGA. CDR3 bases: TGTGCCAGCAGCTTTAGCGGGAGGGAGACCCAGTACTTC. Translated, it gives CASSFSGRETQYF.

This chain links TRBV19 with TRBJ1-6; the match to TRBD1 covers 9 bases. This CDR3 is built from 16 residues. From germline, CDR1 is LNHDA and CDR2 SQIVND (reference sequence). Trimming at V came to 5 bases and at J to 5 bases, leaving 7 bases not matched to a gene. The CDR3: CASSEGQGQDNSPLHF. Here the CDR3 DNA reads TGTGCCAGTAGTGAGGGACAGGGTCAGGATAATTCACCCCTCCACTTT.

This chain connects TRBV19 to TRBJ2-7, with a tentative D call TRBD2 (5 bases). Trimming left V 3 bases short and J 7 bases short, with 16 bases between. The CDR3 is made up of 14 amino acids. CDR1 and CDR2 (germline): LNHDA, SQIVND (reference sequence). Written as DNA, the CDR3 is TGTGCCAGTAGTATGACGGGGTCGACTCGGGAGCAGTACTTC. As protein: CASSMTGSTREQYF.

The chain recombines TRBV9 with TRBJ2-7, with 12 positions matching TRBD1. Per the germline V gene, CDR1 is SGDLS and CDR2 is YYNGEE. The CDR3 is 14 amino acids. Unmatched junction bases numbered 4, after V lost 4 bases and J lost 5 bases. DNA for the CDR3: TGTGCCAGCAGCACGGGACAGGGGGCTCACGAGCAGTACTTC. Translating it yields CASSTGQGAHEQYF.

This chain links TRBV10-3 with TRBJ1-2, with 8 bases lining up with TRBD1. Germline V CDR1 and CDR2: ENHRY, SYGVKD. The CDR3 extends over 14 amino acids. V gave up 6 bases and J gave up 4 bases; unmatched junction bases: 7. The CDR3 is CAISSGGEVYGYTF. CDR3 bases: TGTGCCATCAGCTCAGGGGGCGAGGTCTATGGCTACACCTTC.

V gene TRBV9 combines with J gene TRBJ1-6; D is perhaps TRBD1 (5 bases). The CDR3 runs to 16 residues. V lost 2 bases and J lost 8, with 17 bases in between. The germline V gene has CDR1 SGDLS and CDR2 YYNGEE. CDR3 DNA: TGTGCCAGCAGCGTGACGCCAGGGTGGGGAGATTCACCCCTCCACTTT. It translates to CASSVTPGWGDSPLHF. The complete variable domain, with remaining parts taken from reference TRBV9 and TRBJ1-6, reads DSGVTQTPKHLITATGQRVTLRCSPRSGDLSVYWYQQSLDQGLQFLIQYYNGEERAKGNILERFSAQQFPDLHSELNLSSLELGDSALYFCASSVTPGWGDSPLHFGNGTRLTVT.

CDR3 in DNA: TGTGCCAGCAGCAGAGAAGACAGGGGCGAAAAACTGTTTTTT. This codes for CASSREDRGEKLFF. The rearrangement joins TRBV4-2 to TRBJ1-4; 8 positions agree with TRBD1. The CDR3 is 14 residues long. Germline V CDR1 and CDR2: LGHNA, YNFKEQ. The trim removed 5 bases at V and 8 bases at J, leaving 7 bases unmatched.

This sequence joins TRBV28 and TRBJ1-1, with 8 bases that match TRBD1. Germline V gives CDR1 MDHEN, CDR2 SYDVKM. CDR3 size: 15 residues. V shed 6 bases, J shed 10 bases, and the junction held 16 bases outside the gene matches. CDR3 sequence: CASRPHGQGRPGAFF. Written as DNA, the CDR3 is TGTGCCAGCAGACCCCATGGACAGGGTCGACCGGGAGCTTTCTTT.

For the CDR3, the DNA is TGTGCCAGCAGCCCGTCTCTCGGGAGGGCCGAGGAGCAGTACTTC. Protein: CASSPSLGRAEEQYF. The chain employs TRBV11-3 and TRBJ2-7, with 8 bases aligning to TRBD2. This CDR3 contains 15 residues. Germline CDR1 reads SGHNT; CDR2 reads YENEEA. V was clipped by 5 bases and J by 7 bases; unmatched bases: 13.

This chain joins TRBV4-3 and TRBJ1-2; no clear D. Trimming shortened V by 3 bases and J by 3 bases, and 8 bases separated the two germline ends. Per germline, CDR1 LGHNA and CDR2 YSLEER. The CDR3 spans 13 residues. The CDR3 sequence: CASSHGIHYGYTF. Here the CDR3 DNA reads TGCGCCAGCAGCCACGGGATACACTATGGCTACACCTTC.

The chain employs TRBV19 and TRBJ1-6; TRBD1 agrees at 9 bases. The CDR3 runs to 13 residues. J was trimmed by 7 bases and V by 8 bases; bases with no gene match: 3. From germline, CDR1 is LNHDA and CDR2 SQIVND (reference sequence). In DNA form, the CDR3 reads TGTGCCAGTGCGGGACAGGGAAATTCACCCCTCCACTTT. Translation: CASAGQGNSPLHF.

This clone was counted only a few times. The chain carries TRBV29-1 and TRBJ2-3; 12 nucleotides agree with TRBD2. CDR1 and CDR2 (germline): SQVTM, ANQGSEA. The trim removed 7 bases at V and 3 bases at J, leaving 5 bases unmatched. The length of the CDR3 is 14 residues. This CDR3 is CSEAGTSGTDTQYF. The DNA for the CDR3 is TGCAGCGAAGCCGGGACTAGCGGGACAGATACGCAGTATTTT.

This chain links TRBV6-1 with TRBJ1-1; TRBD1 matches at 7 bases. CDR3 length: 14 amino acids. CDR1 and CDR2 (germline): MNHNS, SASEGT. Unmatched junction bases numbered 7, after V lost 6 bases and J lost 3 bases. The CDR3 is CASSGTGAYTEAFF. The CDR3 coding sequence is TGTGCCAGCAGCGGCACAGGGGCGTACACTGAAGCTTTCTTT.

CDR3 amino acids: CASSIDLRATYEQYF. The CDR3 bases are TGTGCCAGTAGTATAGATCTCAGGGCGACCTACGAGCAGTACTTC. This chain uses TRBV19 with TRBJ2-7, with D possibly TRBD1 on 5 matching bases. CDR3 size: 15 residues. V lost 0 bases to trimming and J lost 2 bases, with 11 bases between them. Germline CDR1 LNHDA, CDR2 SQIVND (reference sequence).

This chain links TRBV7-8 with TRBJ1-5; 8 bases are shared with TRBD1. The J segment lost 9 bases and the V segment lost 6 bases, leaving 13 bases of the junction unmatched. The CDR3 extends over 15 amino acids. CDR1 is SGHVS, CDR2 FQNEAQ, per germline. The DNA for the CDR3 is TGTGCCAGCAGACCGGACAGGGCGATTGGGGGGCCCCAGCATTTT. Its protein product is CASRPDRAIGGPQHF.

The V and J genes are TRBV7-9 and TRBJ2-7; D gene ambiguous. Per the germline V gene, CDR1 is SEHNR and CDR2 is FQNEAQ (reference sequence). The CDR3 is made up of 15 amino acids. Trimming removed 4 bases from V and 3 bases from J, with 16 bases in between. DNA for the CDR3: TGTGCCAGCAGCTATCAATCCGGACGGAGCTACGAGCAGTACTTC. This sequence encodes CASSYQSGRSYEQYF.

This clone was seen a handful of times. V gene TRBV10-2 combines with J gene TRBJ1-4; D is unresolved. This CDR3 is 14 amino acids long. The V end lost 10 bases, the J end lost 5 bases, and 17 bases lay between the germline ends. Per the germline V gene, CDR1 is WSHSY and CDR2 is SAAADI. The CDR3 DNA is TGCGCCACTTTTGACGGCTTGCAAAATGAAAAACTGTTTTTT. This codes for CATFDGLQNEKLFF.